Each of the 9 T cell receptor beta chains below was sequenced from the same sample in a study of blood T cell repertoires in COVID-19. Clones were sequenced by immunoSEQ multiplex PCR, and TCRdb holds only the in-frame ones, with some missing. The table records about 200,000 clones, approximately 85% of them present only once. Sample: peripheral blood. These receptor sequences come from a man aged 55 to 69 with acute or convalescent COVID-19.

The CDR3 here is CASSLAQGTYGYTF. The CDR3 nucleotides are TGTGCCAGCAGCTTGGCTCAGGGCACCTATGGCTACACCTTC. The chain recombines TRBV5-4 with TRBJ1-2, with D perhaps matching TRBD1 (5 bases). CDR3 length equals 14 residues. Germline V lookup: CDR1 SGHNT, CDR2 YYREEE (reference sequence). With 0 bases removed from V and 4 bases from J, the gap between germline ends came to 10 bases.

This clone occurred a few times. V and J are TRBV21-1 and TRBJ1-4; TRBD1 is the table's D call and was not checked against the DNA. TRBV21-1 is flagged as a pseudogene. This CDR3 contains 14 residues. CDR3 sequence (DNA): TGTGCCAGCAGCAACTGGACAGGGAATGAAAAACTGTTTTTT. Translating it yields CASSNWTGNEKLFF.

The CDR3 loop reads CSVRQGATIYF. The CDR3 DNA reads TGCAGTGTCCGCCAGGGGGCCACCATATATTTT. V usage is TRBV20-1 and J usage is TRBJ1-3, with TRBD1 matching over 8 bases. V lost 7 bases, J lost 9 bases, and 5 bases stayed unmatched. Germline values: CDR1 DFQATT, CDR2 SNEGSKA (reference sequence). The length of the CDR3 is 11 residues.

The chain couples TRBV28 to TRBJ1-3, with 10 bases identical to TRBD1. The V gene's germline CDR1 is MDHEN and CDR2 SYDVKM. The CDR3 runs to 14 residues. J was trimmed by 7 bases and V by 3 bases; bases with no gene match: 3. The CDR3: CASSFQGQGNTIYF. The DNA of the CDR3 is TGTGCCAGCAGTTTTCAGGGACAGGGGAACACCATATATTTT. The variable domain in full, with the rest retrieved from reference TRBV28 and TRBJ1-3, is DVKVTQSSRYLVKRTGEKVFLECVQDMDHENMFWYRQDPGLGLRLIYFSYDVKMKEKGDIPEGYSVSREKKERFSLILESASTNQTSMYLCASSFQGQGNTIYFGEGSWLTVV.

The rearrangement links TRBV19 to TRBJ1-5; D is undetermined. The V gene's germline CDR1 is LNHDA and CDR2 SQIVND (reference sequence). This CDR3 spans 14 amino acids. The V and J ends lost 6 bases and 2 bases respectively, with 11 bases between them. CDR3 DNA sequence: TGTGCCAGTAGCACAAATCTGGGCAATCAGCCCCAGCATTTT. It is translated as CASSTNLGNQPQHF. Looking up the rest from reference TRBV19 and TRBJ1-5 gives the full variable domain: DGGITQSPKYLFRKEGQNVTLSCEQNLNHDAMYWYRQDPGQGLRLIYYSQIVNDFQKGDIAEGYSVSREKKESFPLTVTSAQKNPTAFYLCASSTNLGNQPQHFGDGTRLSIL.

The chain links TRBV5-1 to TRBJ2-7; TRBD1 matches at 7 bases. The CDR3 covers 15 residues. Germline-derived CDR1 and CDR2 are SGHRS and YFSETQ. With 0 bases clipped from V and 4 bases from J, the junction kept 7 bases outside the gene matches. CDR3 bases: TGCGCCAGCAGCTTGGGACGGACAGGTGCTTACGAGCAGTACTTC. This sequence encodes CASSLGRTGAYEQYF.

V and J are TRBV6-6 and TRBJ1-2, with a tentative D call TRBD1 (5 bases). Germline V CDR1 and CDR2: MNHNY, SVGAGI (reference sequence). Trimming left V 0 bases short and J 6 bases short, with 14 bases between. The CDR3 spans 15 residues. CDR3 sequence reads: CASSYSSAGRDGYTF. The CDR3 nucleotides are TGTGCCAGCAGTTACTCGTCTGCGGGACGGGATGGCTACACCTTC.

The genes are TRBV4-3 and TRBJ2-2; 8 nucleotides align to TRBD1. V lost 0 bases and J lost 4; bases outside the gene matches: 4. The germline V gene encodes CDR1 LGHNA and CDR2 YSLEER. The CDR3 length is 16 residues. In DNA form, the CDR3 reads TGCGCCAGCAGCCAAGATCGGACAGGGTGCACCGGGGAGCTGTTTTTT. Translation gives CASSQDRTGCTGELFF.

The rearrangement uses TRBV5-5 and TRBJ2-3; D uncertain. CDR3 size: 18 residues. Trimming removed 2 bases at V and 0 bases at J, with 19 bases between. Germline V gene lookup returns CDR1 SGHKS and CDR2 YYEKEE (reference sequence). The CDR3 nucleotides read TGTGCCAGCAGCTTAGTGGGCCCGGCATCCCACAGCACAGATACGCAGTATTTT. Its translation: CASSLVGPASHSTDTQYF.